This entry is about one T cell receptor (beta chain). The antigen it binds to is not known. No much larger clone is present one base from it, and per-base qualities are unavailable. The immunoSEQ Assay was used to sequence TCRbeta CDR3 regions. After extraction, genomic DNA underwent amplification by bias-controlled multiplex PCR, followed by high-throughput sequencing. Under the source paper's analysis protocol: To quantify the absolute abundance of each unique TCRbeta CDR3 region, sequences were collapsed and filtered. T cell fraction was estimated by normalizing TCRbeta template counts to usable DNA, which was measured by amplifying reference genes present in all nucleated cells. Repertoire TCRs were annotated as SARS-CoV-2-specific by exact matching of V gene, CDR3 amino acid sequence and J gene to a known reactive TCR set. The reference SARS-CoV-2 TCR set was obtained from MIRA and was filtered for enrichment in COVID-19-positive ImmuneCODE repertoires, whereby public or cross-reactive TCRs were removed. Based on the MIRA antigens, annotated TCRs were further analysed at the level of specific ORF or position within ORF. Depth was the summed frequency of annotated unique rearrangements, while breadth was defined as annotated unique rearrangements over total unique productive rearrangements. TCR breadth was compared between groups using two-sided Wilcoxon rank-sum tests. Drawn from immuneACCESS, this table holds only the in-frame rearrangements with V and J called that TCRdb kept. Clones are partly lost; checked studies trace under half to an unresolved V gene and leave the rest unexplained. V and J calls and clone size follow that table, whereas D and trimming were derived from the DNA. The sample has more than 300,000 clones on record, 75% to 90% of them singletons. The ten largest clonotypes hold roughly 10% of the sample.

The data were obtained in a study of Ad26.COV2.S vaccination and SARS-CoV-2 variants (dated by TCRdb to the early 2020s). With respect to the entire study: Donors in the vaccine arm were drawn from COV1001, a phase I-IIa trial of Ad26.COV2.S in healthy adults that was multicentre, randomized, double-blind and placebo-controlled. Ad26.COV2.S was administered intramuscularly at a dose of 5x10^10 or 1x10^11 viral particles, either as one shot or as two shots given 56 days apart. TCRbeta repertoire sequencing served as the tool for gauging how specific and how broad the SARS-CoV-2-reactive T cell receptors were following Ad26.COV2.S vaccination. A total of about 30 samples were included in the TCR-sequenced set, comprising roughly 19 Ad26.COV2.S vaccine recipients, 5 placebo recipients and 8 SARS-CoV-2 convalescent individuals. Trial participants were randomized into five groups of five: low-dose or high-dose Ad26.COV2.S given once or twice, or placebo on both occasions. Investigators remained blinded to trial group allocation during experiments and outcome assessment. On the study overall, not on this receptor specifically: The authors noted that the TCR breadth and depth analyses may have underestimated total T cell responses. Compared with placebo recipients, Ad26.COV2.S recipients showed higher spike-specific TCR breadth (P = 0.0014). After vaccination, spike-specific CD8+ and CD4+ T cell responses were reported to show substantial breadth. Comparing responses between vaccine doses or regimens was not something the study was powered to do. Non-spike TCR breadth was comparable between vaccine and placebo recipients, consistent with the vaccine containing only spike.

Per the publication, the treatment or condition label means: some 20 received Ad26.COV2.S at low or high dose, single or two shots; 5 received placebo; per-sample allocation not given. Repertoires of vaccine and placebo recipients were sequenced from samples collected on day 63 after the first injection. In Cohort 1b, about 27 adults aged 18-55 years were enrolled at a single site in Boston, USA, between 29 July and 7 August 2020. As a vaccine, Ad26.COV2.S was a replication-incompetent adenovirus type 26 vector that expressed a prefusion-stabilized SARS-CoV-2 spike protein derived from the original Wuhan strain. The input for sequencing was peripheral blood, taken in a trial of Ad26.COV2.S vaccine versus placebo. This clonotype was sampled from a person between 18 and 59 years old who received the Ad26.COV2.S COVID-19 vaccine or a placebo.

The nucleotide sequence reads TGTGCCAGCAGCCAAGATCCTGGACTAGTGATTCGCACAGATACGCAGTATTTT. This encodes CASSQDPGLVIRTDTQYF. The chain employs TRBV4-2 and TRBJ2-3; 7 of the junction bases match TRBD2. The CDR3 sequence holds 18 residues, the cysteine and phenylalanine included. Solely the CDR3 DNA is kept, with 54 bases framed from the first base. CDR1 LGHNA and CDR2 YNFKEQ were looked up in the germline V gene. The germline V and J ends show losses of 0 bases and 1 base respectively, and no gene match explains 10 bases of the junction.